Here is one T cell receptor (beta chain) with its context. The antigen is not known. This record belongs to a study of blood T cells in healthy people across ages. Alongside a J-beta primer mix, a sample-barcoded 5' primer served in a second PCR lasting about 6 to 12 cycles. TCRdb passed the 5' RACE reads through MiXCR, listing each CDR3 protein once. The data show about 1.4 million distinct CDR3 sequences, with roughly 59% seen just once and about 6.3% held by the top ten. CDR1 and CDR2 (germline): SQVTM, ANQGSEA. CDR3 length: 14 residues. With 6 bases removed from V and 0 bases from J, the gap between germline ends came to 14 bases. General study results and limits: Higher diversity, along with more naive CD4+ cells, distinguished long-lived donors from aged donors. Naive T cell percentage and TCR beta diversity correlated strongly.

The sample consisted of blood. The clonotype comes from a young man in good health. The V gene is TRBV29-1, the J gene TRBJ1-1, with D uncertain. DNA for the CDR3: TGCAGCGTCATTACCCGGGTCCTGAACACTGAAGCTTTCTTT. Its translation: CSVITRVLNTEAFF. Based on the CDR3 plus reference TRBV29-1 and TRBJ1-1, the full variable domain is SAVISQKPSRDICQRGTSLTIQCQVDSQVTMMFWYRQQPGQSLTLIATANQGSEATYESGFVIDKFPISRPNLTFSTLTVSNMSPEDSSIYLCSVITRVLNTEAFFGQGTRLTVV.